The 16 T cell receptor beta chains below come from one sample, sequenced in a study of shared clonotypes between healthy human individuals. Here immunoSEQ multiplex PCR was the method, and the copy in TCRdb shows in-frame clones only, minus some. The data show some 630,000 clones, about two thirds seen once. Sequencing was performed on memory CD4+ T cells sorted from blood. Specified subset: CD45RA-negative fraction. These receptors originate from a woman aged 25 to 39 in good health.

This clone occurred many times. The rearrangement joins TRBV11-2 to TRBJ2-1, with TRBD2 matching over 8 bases. The CDR3 sequence is 13 residues long. Germline CDR1 is SGHAT and CDR2 is FQNNGV. The junction had 0 bases not matched to a gene; V was cut back by 3 bases and J by 5 bases. The CDR3 here is CASSLGLDNEQFF. The CDR3 DNA follows: TGTGCCAGCAGCTTGGGACTAGACAATGAGCAGTTCTTC.

V and J are TRBV19 and TRBJ2-4; TRBD2 is a possible D gene (5 bases). Germline V CDR1 and CDR2: LNHDA, SQIVND (reference sequence). The germline V and J ends were trimmed by 7 bases and 2 bases, with 15 bases remaining between them. The CDR3 totals 15 residues. Here the CDR3 reads CASIQDSSSKNIQYF. CDR3 coding DNA: TGTGCCAGTATCCAGGACTCTTCCTCCAAAAACATTCAGTACTTC.

The gene calls are TRBV28 and TRBJ1-1, with a possible D match to TRBD1 (5 bases). V dropped 8 bases and J dropped 7 bases, with 8 bases sitting between them. Per the germline V gene, CDR1 is MDHEN and CDR2 is SYDVKM. The length of the CDR3 is 10 residues. CDR3 protein: CASGDGEAFF. Written as DNA, the CDR3 is TGTGCCAGCGGGGACGGTGAAGCTTTCTTT.

The chain has TRBV5-4 and TRBJ1-4; D remains unclear. Germline V CDR1 and CDR2: SGHNT, YYREEE (reference sequence). The V end was cut by 4 bases, the J end by 0 bases, with 13 bases between. The CDR3 has 16 amino acids. In DNA form, the CDR3 reads TGTGCCAGCAGCCCCGGGGAGGTTTCAACTAATGAAAAACTGTTTTTT. This codes for CASSPGEVSTNEKLFF. The full variable domain, with the rest looked up from reference TRBV5-4 and TRBJ1-4, is ETGVTQSPTHLIKTRGQQVTLRCSSQSGHNTVSWYQQALGQGPQFIFQYYREEENGRGNFPPRFSGLQFPNYSSELNVNALELDDSALYLCASSPGEVSTNEKLFFGSGTQLSVL.

This clone came up a few times. With a far larger clone one base away, a read error is the likely cause. The chain uses TRBV7-9 and TRBJ1-3; unclear D gene. The V and J ends lost 1 base and 2 bases respectively, with 6 bases between them. The CDR3 loop spans 14 amino acids. Germline CDR1 SEHNR, CDR2 FQNEAQ (reference sequence). In DNA form, the CDR3 reads TGTGCCAGCAGCTTAGTAGGGACTGGAAACACCATATATTTT. Its protein product is CASSLVGTGNTIYF.

The chain carries TRBV5-5 and TRBJ2-5; no firm D call. CDR1 is SGHKS, CDR2 YYEKEE, per germline (reference sequence). The CDR3 is made up of 17 amino acids. V lost 4 bases, J lost 2 bases, and 21 bases lay in between. CDR3 DNA: TGTGCCAGCAGCACCTTAGGAGTAAGAGAAAGGCAAGAGACCCAGTACTTC. Translating it yields CASSTLGVRERQETQYF.

The chain joins TRBV7-9 to TRBJ2-3; the match to TRBD2 covers 7 bases. CDR3 size: 17 residues. Per the germline V gene, CDR1 is SEHNR and CDR2 is FQNEAQ (reference sequence). V lost 5 bases, J lost 4 bases, and 15 bases stayed unmatched. CDR3 sequence reads: CASSLREAGLSADTQYF. The CDR3 DNA reads as TGTGCCAGCAGCCTCCGGGAAGCGGGACTGAGCGCAGATACGCAGTATTTT.

CDR3 sequence (DNA): TGTGCCAGCAGCTTAGATTGGGCAGGGAGGGGGAATGAGCAGTTCTTC. Amino acid sequence: CASSLDWAGRGNEQFF. V usage is TRBV7-9 and J usage is TRBJ2-1; tentative D call: TRBD2 (7 bases). The germline V gene has CDR1 SEHNR and CDR2 FQNEAQ (reference sequence). V was trimmed by 1 base and J by 7 bases, leaving 17 bases between them. This CDR3 contains 16 residues.

This chain uses TRBV30 with TRBJ2-5; 13 nucleotides match TRBD2. V lost 3 bases, J lost 1 base, and 5 bases stayed unmatched. The CDR3 totals 16 residues. Per the germline V gene, CDR1 is GTSNPN and CDR2 is SVGIG (reference sequence). The CDR3 sequence is CAWSPGLAGIQETQYF. In nucleotides, the CDR3 is TGTGCCTGGAGCCCGGGACTAGCGGGGATCCAAGAGACCCAGTACTTC. Filled out from reference TRBV30 and TRBJ2-5, the complete variable domain reads SQTIHQWPATLVQPVGSPLSLECTVEGTSNPNLYWYRQAAGRGLQLLFYSVGIGQISSEVPQNLSASRPQDRQFILSSKKLLLSDSGFYLCAWSPGLAGIQETQYFGPGTRLLVL.

The rearrangement uses TRBV19 and TRBJ2-7, with 11 bases matching TRBD1. Losses at the gene ends were 5 bases for V and 6 bases for J; bases not matched to a gene: 3. Germline V gene sequence: CDR1 LNHDA, CDR2 SQIVND (reference sequence). The CDR3 spans 13 residues. CDR3 nucleotide sequence: TGTGCCAGTAGTGCAGGGACAGGGGGCGAGCAGTACTTC. This gives the protein CASSAGTGGEQYF.

This sequence joins TRBV2 and TRBJ2-1; 10 bases align to TRBD2. CDR3 size: 16 residues. Germline V gene sequence: CDR1 SNHLY, CDR2 FYNNEI. With V trimmed by 6 bases and J by 6 bases, 11 bases remained unmatched. The CDR3: CASRLLTSGLPNEQFF. CDR3 DNA sequence: TGTGCCAGCAGACTCCTGACTAGCGGGTTACCCAATGAGCAGTTCTTC.

Points on this clone: This specimen includes other DNA sequences encoding the same CDR3. V gene TRBV7-2 combines with J gene TRBJ1-2, with 9 bases that match TRBD1. This CDR3 comprises 15 residues. V shed 2 bases and J 1 base; nucleotides not matched to a gene: 2. From germline, CDR1 is SGHTA and CDR2 FQGNSA. The CDR3 protein is CASSLPGQGNYGYTF. In DNA, the CDR3 is TGTGCCAGCAGCTTACCGGGACAGGGTAACTATGGCTACACCTTC.

The chain uses TRBV28 and TRBJ1-5; D is undetermined. The CDR3 extends over 16 amino acids. CDR1 is MDHEN, CDR2 SYDVKM, per germline. The ends were cut back, 0 bases at V and 0 bases at J, with 9 bases in the middle. This chain's CDR3 is CASSLWGTGSNQPQHF. As DNA, the CDR3 is TGTGCCAGCAGTTTATGGGGCACGGGTAGCAATCAGCCCCAGCATTTT.

The gene calls are TRBV5-1 and TRBJ2-1, with D unresolved. Germline-derived CDR1 and CDR2 are SGHRS and YFSETQ. Trimming took off 5 bases at V and 5 bases at J, with 5 bases between the two ends. The CDR3 extends over 11 amino acids. Here the CDR3 DNA reads TGCGCCAGCAGTATCCACAATGAGCAGTTCTTC. This codes for CASSIHNEQFF.

V usage is TRBV27 and J usage is TRBJ2-3; the match to TRBD2 covers 8 bases. There are 19 residues in the CDR3. With 5 bases clipped from V and 1 base from J, the junction kept 17 bases outside the gene matches. Germline CDR1 and CDR2: MNHEY and SMNVEV (reference sequence). The CDR3 region is CASSPRTSWDSMGTDTQYF. CDR3 DNA sequence: TGTGCCAGCAGTCCCAGGACTAGCTGGGATTCTATGGGCACAGATACGCAGTATTTT.

This clone came up once. The rearrangement joins TRBV30 to TRBJ1-1; tentatively, D is TRBD1 (6 bases). The CDR3 loop spans 13 amino acids. Germline V gene sequence: CDR1 GTSNPN, CDR2 SVGIG (reference sequence). Deletions cut 4 bases from V and 5 bases from J, with 14 bases between. CDR3 in DNA: TGTGCCTGGAATTTTAAGGGGGGAACTGAAGCTTTCTTT. Amino acids: CAWNFKGGTEAFF. The full variable domain, rest sourced from reference TRBV30 and TRBJ1-1, is SQTIHQWPATLVQPVGSPLSLECTVEGTSNPNLYWYRQAAGRGLQLLFYSVGIGQISSEVPQNLSASRPQDRQFILSSKKLLLSDSGFYLCAWNFKGGTEAFFGQGTRLTVV.